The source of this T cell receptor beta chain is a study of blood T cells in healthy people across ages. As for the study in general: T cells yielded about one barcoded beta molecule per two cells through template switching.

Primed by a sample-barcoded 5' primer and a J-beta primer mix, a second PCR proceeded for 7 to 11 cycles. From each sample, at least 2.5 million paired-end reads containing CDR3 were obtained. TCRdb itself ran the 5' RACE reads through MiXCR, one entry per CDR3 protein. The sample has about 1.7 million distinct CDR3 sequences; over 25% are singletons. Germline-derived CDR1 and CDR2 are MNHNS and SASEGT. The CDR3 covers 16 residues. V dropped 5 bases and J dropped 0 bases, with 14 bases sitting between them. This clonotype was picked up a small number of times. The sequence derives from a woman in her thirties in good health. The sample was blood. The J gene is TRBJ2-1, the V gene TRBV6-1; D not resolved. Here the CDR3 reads CASSIRLLSSYNEQFF. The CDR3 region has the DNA TGTGCCAGCAGTATTCGGCTCCTGAGCTCCTACAATGAGCAGTTCTTC.